The 19 T cell receptor beta chains below all came from one sample that was sequenced in a study of blood T cell repertoires in COVID-19 (dated by TCRdb to the early 2020s). Library generation was performed with the immunoSEQ multiplex PCR assay. In its TCRdb copy, this immuneACCESS table keeps in-frame sequences only and misses some clones. Where compared with another copy, unresolved V genes explain less than half of these, and the others have no known cause. In all, the sample holds 250,000 to 300,000 clones, and about 88% of those were seen once. Of the sample, about an eighth falls within the top ten clones. The sequenced sample was peripheral blood. The receptors were gathered from a woman aged 70-85 years with COVID-19, enrolled during active disease.

This clone appeared a single time. The chain combines TRBV28 with TRBJ1-1; TRBD1 matches 7 bases. The V segment lost 7 bases and the J segment 1 base; nucleotides outside the gene matches: 6. The CDR3 contains 14 residues. CDR1 is MDHEN and CDR2 is SYDVKM in the germline V gene. The CDR3 region is CASMAGGENTEAFF. The CDR3 region has the DNA TGTGCCAGCATGGCAGGGGGTGAGAACACTGAAGCTTTCTTT.

The rearrangement links TRBV10-3 to TRBJ1-6; TRBD1 agrees at 9 bases. Trimming cost V 0 bases and J 6 bases; bases outside gene matches: 3. This CDR3 comprises 16 residues. Germline CDR1 is ENHRY and CDR2 is SYGVKD. The CDR3 protein is CAISESGTGLNSPLHF. In DNA form, the CDR3 reads TGTGCCATCAGTGAGTCGGGGACAGGGCTTAATTCACCCCTCCACTTT.

The CDR3 bases are TGTGCCAGCAGCCTAACAGGGGCCGTAGAGACCCAGTACTTC. Translation: CASSLTGAVETQYF. The rearrangement links TRBV3-1 (or the pseudogene TRBV3-2) to TRBJ2-5; 7 nucleotides align to TRBD1. Germline V lookup: CDR1 LGHDT, CDR2 YNNKEL (reference sequence). This CDR3 contains 14 residues. The ends lost 4 bases at V and 4 bases at J; junction bases unmatched: 6.

Worth noting for this clone: This may come from a read error, since a much larger clone is one base off. Within the sample, other DNA sequences also encode this same CDR3. The V call is TRBV3-1 (or the pseudogene TRBV3-2), the J call TRBJ1-2; 8 bases agree with TRBD1. The trim removed 5 bases at V and 4 bases at J, leaving 3 bases unmatched. Germline CDR1 LGHDT, CDR2 YNNKEL (reference sequence). The CDR3 is made up of 13 amino acids. CDR3 sequence: CASSFGQGYGYTF. DNA of the CDR3: TGTGCCAGCAGCTTCGGACAGGGCTATGGCTACACCTTC.

This rearrangement joins TRBV5-4 to TRBJ2-7; possibly TRBD1 for D (6 bases). The CDR3 sequence is 14 residues long. Trimming shortened V by 5 bases and J by 2 bases, and 14 bases separated the two germline ends. Germline V gene lookup returns CDR1 SGHNT and CDR2 YYREEE (reference sequence). The CDR3 here is CASSEKGGTYEQYF. CDR3 coding DNA: TGTGCCAGCAGTGAAAAAGGGGGAACCTACGAGCAGTACTTC.

CDR3 coding DNA: TGTGCTAGTGGTTTGATTCGTGGCTACACCTTC. Its translation: CASGLIRGYTF. The chain uses TRBV12-5 and TRBJ1-2, with D hard to call. The ends were cut back, 2 bases at V and 7 bases at J, with 5 bases in the middle. CDR1 LGHNT and CDR2 FRNRAP come from the germline V gene. The CDR3 length is 11 residues.

The chain has TRBV6-5 and TRBJ1-4; maybe TRBD1 (5 bases). V lost 6 bases and J 4 bases, leaving 15 bases between the germline ends. This CDR3 spans 15 amino acids. The germline gives CDR1 MNHEY, CDR2 SVGAGI. The CDR3 protein is CASRPQGTINEKLFF. The DNA of the CDR3 is TGTGCCAGCAGACCCCAGGGAACGATTAATGAAAAACTGTTTTTT.

The chain combines TRBV24-1 with TRBJ2-3, with a possible D match to TRBD1 (6 bases). Trimming removed 4 bases from V and 2 bases from J, with 15 bases in between. Germline V gene lookup returns CDR1 KGHDR and CDR2 SFDVKD. The CDR3 contains 16 residues. CDR3 in amino acids: CATSDHSDRNTDTQYF. The CDR3 nucleotides are TGTGCCACCAGTGACCACTCAGACAGGAACACAGATACGCAGTATTTT.

The chain employs TRBV9 and TRBJ1-3, with TRBD1 matching 7 bases. V shed 4 bases, J shed 0 bases, and the junction held 7 bases outside the gene matches. The CDR3 contains 16 residues. CDR1 and CDR2 from the germline V gene are SGDLS and YYNGEE. CDR3 sequence: CASSPDRPDSGNTIYF. For the CDR3, the DNA is TGTGCCAGCAGCCCGGACAGGCCGGACTCTGGAAACACCATATATTTT. Supplemented by reference TRBV9 and TRBJ1-3, the full variable domain reads DSGVTQTPKHLITATGQRVTLRCSPRSGDLSVYWYQQSLDQGLQFLIQYYNGEERAKGNILERFSAQQFPDLHSELNLSSLELGDSALYFCASSPDRPDSGNTIYFGEGSWLTVV.

This clone was detected only once. The chain joins TRBV27 to TRBJ2-7; D not resolved. Germline CDR1 and CDR2: MNHEY and SMNVEV (reference sequence). V was shortened by 2 bases and J by 6 bases, with 11 bases between the two germline ends. The CDR3 has 13 amino acids. DNA for the CDR3: TGTGCCAGCAGTTTACTACCTTATGGCGAGCAGTACTTC. Protein: CASSLLPYGEQYF.

V is TRBV7-2 and J is TRBJ1-1; D perhaps matches TRBD1 (6 bases). The germline V and J ends were trimmed by 5 bases and 1 base, with 20 bases remaining between them. Germline V gives CDR1 SGHTA, CDR2 FQGNSA. This CDR3 is built from 17 residues. The CDR3 protein is CASSRPPHRERNTEAFF. CDR3 nucleotide sequence: TGTGCCAGCAGCCGCCCCCCCCACAGGGAACGGAACACTGAAGCTTTCTTT.

The rearrangement uses TRBV23-1 and TRBJ1-2; D is unresolved. TRBV23-1 qualifies as an ORF whose function is uncertain. The CDR3 runs to 18 residues. V lost 3 bases and J lost 1, with 21 bases in between. Here the CDR3 DNA reads TGCGCCAGCAGTCAGTCGGAGAAAGTCCACCCCTTTAACTATGGCTACACCTTC. It encodes CASSQSEKVHPFNYGYTF.

The chain uses TRBV7-2 and TRBJ2-7, with 9 positions matching TRBD2. The CDR3 contains 15 residues. CDR1 and CDR2 from the germline V gene are SGHTA and FQGNSA. Trimming at V came to 1 base and at J to 1 base, leaving 2 bases not matched to a gene. The CDR3 nucleotides are TGTGCCAGCAGCTTAGGCGGGGGGGCGTCCTACGAGCAGTACTTC. Translated, it gives CASSLGGGASYEQYF.

This chain connects TRBV6-5 to TRBJ2-7; D is perhaps TRBD1 (6 bases). The V end was cut by 0 bases, the J end by 1 base, with 10 bases between. The CDR3 extends over 15 amino acids. Germline CDR1 MNHEY, CDR2 SVGAGI. CDR3 DNA sequence: TGTGCCAGCAGTTACTCCGGGACAACTTCCTACGAGCAGTACTTC. Translated: CASSYSGTTSYEQYF.

The CDR3 DNA reads as TGTGCCAGCAGTGCTGACTCGGTGAGGCAGCCCCAGCATTTT. Its translation: CASSADSVRQPQHF. This sequence joins TRBV2 and TRBJ1-5; D gene uncertain. The CDR3 contains 14 residues. Trimming cost V 4 bases and J 7 bases, with 14 bases left between them. CDR1 and CDR2 from the germline V gene are SNHLY and FYNNEI.

The V gene is TRBV24-1, the J gene TRBJ2-2; 7 nucleotides match TRBD1. V lost 5 bases to trimming and J lost 5 bases; unmatched junction nucleotides: 7. CDR3 length: 15 residues. Germline V gives CDR1 KGHDR, CDR2 SFDVKD. The CDR3 is CATSAYRGGTGELFF. The DNA for the CDR3 is TGTGCCACCAGTGCCTACAGGGGTGGGACCGGGGAGCTGTTTTTT.

The V gene is TRBV9, the J gene TRBJ2-2, with 7 bases lining up with TRBD2. Germline CDR1 SGDLS, CDR2 YYNGEE. CDR3 length: 17 amino acids. Unmatched junction bases numbered 9, after V lost 0 bases and J lost 4 bases. CDR3 sequence (DNA): TGTGCCAGCAGCGTAGCTGGTGTAGCGGGTTTCACCGGGGAGCTGTTTTTT. It specifies CASSVAGVAGFTGELFF.

The rearrangement uses TRBV7-2 and TRBJ1-6; D not resolved. The V gene's germline CDR1 is SGHTA and CDR2 FQGNSA. This CDR3 has 12 residues. The V gene lost 2 bases and the J gene lost 10 bases, with 6 bases spanning the gap. The CDR3 nucleotides are TGTGCCAGCAGCTTACCATCATCACCCCTCCACTTT. Amino acid sequence: CASSLPSSPLHF.

The table lists this clone with a count of one. Different DNA sequences within this sample yield the same CDR3. CDR3 sequence reads: CASSLVTGDTEAFF. CDR3 DNA: TGCGCCAGCAGCTTGGTTACAGGTGACACTGAAGCTTTCTTT. The rearrangement links TRBV5-1 to TRBJ1-1; possibly TRBD1 for D (5 bases). Per germline, CDR1 SGHRS and CDR2 YFSETQ. CDR3 length: 14 residues. The germline V and J ends were trimmed by 0 bases and 3 bases, with 9 bases remaining between them.